This T cell receptor (beta chain) was profiled in a study of post-analysis software for immune sequencing data. About the study: Relapsing-remitting, secondary progressive and progressive-relapsing multiple sclerosis were all included among the disease courses. General study results and limits: Among a handful of TRBV segments more frequent in patients than controls were TRBV5-6, TRBV5-1 and TRBV20-1. Samples from one preparation batch, clustered by F measure, grouped strongly together.

Of note for this clonotype: Antigen unknown.

This CDR3 contains 13 residues. Trimming cost V 6 bases and J 4 bases, with 7 bases left between them. Every TCR beta cDNA library bore unique molecular identifiers. Input amounts of 1 to 10 million T cells were used. These gave 500,000 or so cDNA molecules, so each molecule approximated one T cell. One entry per CDR3 protein, called by TCRdb with MiXCR from the PCR reads. This sample carries 450,000 to 700,000 distinct CDR3 sequences, about 40% of them seen once, and the ten largest clones take about 1.5%. This receptor was identified in a girl aged 5 to 17 with multiple sclerosis. This sequence joins TRBV12-3 or TRBV12-4 and TRBJ2-6; D is uncertain. The specimen was blood. The CDR3 loop reads CASRIAGANVLTF. As DNA, the CDR3 is TGTGCCAGCAGGATTGCCGGGGCCAACGTCCTGACTTTC.